The clone carrying this T cell receptor (beta chain) was seen at least ten times. The CDR3 loop spans 15 amino acids. Germline V gives CDR1 MNHEY, CDR2 SVGEGT. Between the trimmed V and J ends, which lost 9 bases and 0 bases, there was a span of 18 bases. These data come from a study of T cells in Graves' hyperthyroidism and ophthalmopathy. Amplified TCR beta CDR3 regions came from RNA transcripts. An initial round of RT-PCR targeting the TCR CDR3 relied on the HTBI primer set. TCRdb re-called the multiplex PCR reads with MiXCR, one entry per CDR3 protein. The sample records about 350,000 distinct CDR3 sequences, roughly 15% being singletons.

The source of this sequence is a woman in her 40s with Graves' ophthalmopathy. This sequence joins TRBV6-2 or TRBV6-3 and TRBJ2-7; a weak D match, TRBD2 (6 bases). Sequenced: blood. CDR3 sequence: CARPEEGWSSYEQYF. The CDR3 DNA is TGTGCCAGGCCTGAGGAGGGCTGGAGCTCCTACGAGCAGTACTTC.